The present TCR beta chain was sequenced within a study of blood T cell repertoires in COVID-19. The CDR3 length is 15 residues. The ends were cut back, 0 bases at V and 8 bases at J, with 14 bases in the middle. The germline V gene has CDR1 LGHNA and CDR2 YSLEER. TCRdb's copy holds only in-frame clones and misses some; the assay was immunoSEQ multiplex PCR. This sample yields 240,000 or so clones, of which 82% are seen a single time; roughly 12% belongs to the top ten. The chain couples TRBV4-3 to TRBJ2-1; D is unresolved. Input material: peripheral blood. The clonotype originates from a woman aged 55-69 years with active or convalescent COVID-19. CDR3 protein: CASSQDLAMGYEQFF. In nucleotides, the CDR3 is TGCGCCAGCAGCCAAGATCTGGCTATGGGCTATGAGCAGTTCTTC.